Described below is a single TCR beta chain sequence and its context. TCRdb's table, derived via immunoSEQ multiplex PCR, lists solely in-frame clones and lacks some. This table holds 120,000 or so clones, approximately 95% found once. This sample was taken from a study of cytomegalovirus exposure and HLA in healthy donors. The length of the CDR3 is 15 residues. CDR1 and CDR2 (germline): MNHEY, SMNVEV (reference sequence). Unmatched junction bases numbered 4, after V lost 0 bases and J lost 2 bases. The chain carries TRBV27 and TRBJ2-7, with 7 bases that match TRBD2. The sequenced sample consisted of PBMCs. The TCR was taken from a man between 18 and 35 years old in good health and CMV-seronegative. The CDR3 sequence: CASSLSGGRAYEQYF. The CDR3 DNA reads as TGTGCCAGCAGTTTATCTGGCGGGAGAGCCTACGAGCAGTACTTC.